This T cell receptor (beta chain) appears in the sequencing data of a study of beta chain features in type 1 diabetes. Investigators reverse transcribed all isolated RNA, so they sequenced expressed TCRB transcripts. The table came from immunoSEQ multiplex PCR; TCRdb's copy has only in-frame clones and leaves some out. The sample consists of over 300,000 clones, about a tenth of them appearing once. Study results and caveats: When Type 1 diabetes patients were examined, their TCRB CDR3s proved moderately but significantly shorter in all four CD4+ subsets.

Of note for this clone: Its antigen is unidentified.

The CDR3 is made up of 15 amino acids. V shed 7 bases, J shed 10 bases, and the junction held 12 bases outside the gene matches. Looked up from germline, CDR1 is SGHRS and CDR2 is YFSETQ. The sequence came from a young man with type 1 diabetes. V is TRBV5-1 and J is TRBJ1-6, with 9 bases aligning to TRBD1. Source material: central memory CD4+ T cells from blood. This CDR3 reads CASQLTGGVGSPLHF. The CDR3 DNA reads TGCGCCAGCCAACTAACAGGGGGCGTTGGATCACCCCTCCACTTT.